This passage covers 17 T cell receptor beta chains from one sample sequenced in a study of identical twins. TCRdb re-derived calls from the 5' RACE reads in MiXCR, one entry per CDR3 protein. This sample has 600,000 to 850,000 distinct CDR3 sequences, with 15% to 20% found just once. This sample also appeared in a second study, on T cells expressing NK-cell markers.

Source material: PBMCs. All receptors derive from a woman under 30 in good health.

This chain links TRBV7-2 with TRBJ2-2; TRBD1 is a possible D gene (5 bases). V was trimmed by 3 bases and J by 7 bases, leaving 9 bases between them. The CDR3 extends over 13 amino acids. Germline loops: CDR1 SGHTA, CDR2 FQGNSA. The CDR3 is CASSFQGGGELFF. In DNA, the CDR3 is TGTGCCAGCAGCTTCCAGGGTGGCGGGGAGCTGTTTTTT. Full variable domain (remainder filled in from reference TRBV7-2 and TRBJ2-2): GAGVSQSPSNKVTEKGKDVELRCDPISGHTALYWYRQSLGQGLEFLIYFQGNSAPDKSGLPSDRFSAERTGGSVSTLTIQRTQQEDSAVYLCASSFQGGGELFFGEGSRLTVL.

This clonotype has a handful of counts. The V gene is TRBV5-1, the J gene TRBJ2-7, with 11 bases identical to TRBD2. Germline loops: CDR1 SGHRS, CDR2 YFSETQ. The CDR3 contains 16 residues. With 3 bases clipped from V and 3 bases from J, the junction kept 8 bases outside the gene matches. The CDR3 nucleotides read TGCGCCAGCAGCTACATATTCGGACTAGCGGGCTACGAGCAGTACTTC. Translating it yields CASSYIFGLAGYEQYF. Supplemented by reference TRBV5-1 and TRBJ2-7, the full variable domain reads KAGVTQTPRYLIKTRGQQVTLSCSPISGHRSVSWYQQTPGQGLQFLFEYFSETQRNKGNFPGRFSGRQFSNSRSEMNVSTLELGDSALYLCASSYIFGLAGYEQYFGPGTRLTVT.

The chain recombines TRBV20-1 with TRBJ2-5, with TRBD2 identical over 7 bases. Trimming took 4 bases from V and 3 from J; bases not matched to a gene: 5. Germline CDR1 reads DFQATT; CDR2 reads SNEGSKA (reference sequence). CDR3 length: 13 residues. CDR3 coding DNA: TGCAGTGCTACCAGCGGGGTAGAAGAGACCCAGTACTTC. This encodes CSATSGVEETQYF.

This rearrangement joins TRBV20-1 to TRBJ2-3; a weak D match, TRBD2 (6 bases). The CDR3 consists of 12 residues. CDR1 is DFQATT and CDR2 is SNEGSKA in the germline V gene (reference sequence). The ends were cut back, 4 bases at V and 6 bases at J, with 11 bases in the middle. This CDR3 reads CSANGGTDTQYF. CDR3 nucleotide sequence: TGCAGTGCTAACGGGGGAACGGATACGCAGTATTTT.

The J gene is TRBJ2-6, the V gene TRBV5-5, with no clear D. The germline V gene encodes CDR1 SGHKS and CDR2 YYEKEE (reference sequence). There are 16 residues in the CDR3. The V end was cut by 1 base, the J end by 0 bases, with 8 bases between. The CDR3 protein is CASSLSGHSGANVLTF. The CDR3 nucleotides are TGTGCCAGCAGCTTGAGTGGCCACTCTGGGGCCAACGTCCTGACTTTC.

The chain uses TRBV3-1 and TRBJ1-1; maybe TRBD1 (6 bases). This CDR3 is 16 amino acids long. The V gene's germline CDR1 is LGHDT and CDR2 YNNKEL (reference sequence). V was cut by 1 base and J by 1 base, with 13 bases left in between. The CDR3 region has the DNA TGTGCCAGCAGCCAAGGCGGAAGGGGGTCGAACACTGAAGCTTTCTTT. Protein product: CASSQGGRGSNTEAFF.

In its sample, this clonotype was seen a few times. CDR3 bases: TGTGCCAGCAGCTTCGGGACAGGGGATTACAATGAGCAGTTCTTC. It codes for CASSFGTGDYNEQFF. The chain joins TRBV7-9 to TRBJ2-1, with 10 bases aligning to TRBD1. This CDR3 comprises 15 residues. The germline V gene encodes CDR1 SEHNR and CDR2 FQNEAQ (reference sequence). V was pared by 3 bases and J by 4 bases, with 3 bases of the junction left unmatched.

The rearrangement links TRBV6-5 to TRBJ2-3, with TRBD2 matching over 11 bases. The CDR3 spans 14 residues. V lost 4 bases, J lost 9 bases, and 6 bases stayed unmatched. In germline, CDR1 is MNHEY, CDR2 SVGAGI. Here the CDR3 DNA reads TGTGCCAGCAGTTCGGCTAGCGGGGGGTCGACGCAGTATTTT. Translated: CASSSASGGSTQYF.

This clonotype showed up just a few times. V is TRBV10-3 and J is TRBJ1-1; 7 positions agree with TRBD1. CDR1 is ENHRY and CDR2 is SYGVKD in the germline V gene. The length of the CDR3 is 14 residues. V lost 3 bases, J lost 6 bases, and 7 bases stayed unmatched. The CDR3 sequence: CAISDPTGRAEAFF. The CDR3 coding sequence is TGTGCCATCAGTGATCCGACAGGGAGGGCTGAAGCTTTCTTT.

This clonotype was seen more than once but under ten times. This chain uses TRBV2 with TRBJ1-4; perhaps TRBD1 as D (5 bases). The CDR3 runs 11 residues. Germline V lookup: CDR1 SNHLY, CDR2 FYNNEI. V gave up 8 bases and J gave up 10 bases, with 11 bases separating them. CDR3 residues: CASEQGRKLFF. The CDR3 coding sequence is TGTGCCAGCGAGCAGGGTCGAAAACTGTTTTTT.

This clonotype was seen a handful of times. This chain links TRBV5-1 with TRBJ2-7; D might be TRBD2 (6 bases). The CDR3 length is 13 residues. The V end was cut by 2 bases, the J end by 6 bases, with 12 bases between. Germline-derived CDR1 and CDR2 are SGHRS and YFSETQ. Here the CDR3 reads CASSFFGGVEQYF. The DNA of the CDR3 is TGCGCCAGCAGCTTTTTCGGAGGGGTCGAGCAGTACTTC.

This clonotype showed up just a few times. J is TRBJ2-5 and V is TRBV2, with D perhaps matching TRBD1 or TRBD2 (5 bases each). The V and J ends lost 7 bases and 3 bases respectively, with 9 bases between them. The length of the CDR3 is 12 residues. Per germline, CDR1 SNHLY and CDR2 FYNNEI. The CDR3 DNA sequence: TGTGCCAGCATCAGGGACGAAGAGACCCAGTACTTC. It specifies CASIRDEETQYF.

In its sample, this clonotype was seen a few times. The rearrangement uses TRBV5-1 and TRBJ2-1; 11 bases are shared with TRBD1. This CDR3 is built from 15 residues. Germline CDR1 and CDR2: SGHRS and YFSETQ. The J segment lost 14 bases and the V segment lost 4 bases, leaving 14 bases of the junction unmatched. CDR3 in DNA: TGCGCCAGCAGCCCGCAAGGGACAGGGGGGCTTCGCGAGTTCTTC. The encoded protein is CASSPQGTGGLREFF.

This clonotype showed up many times. This sequence joins TRBV7-9 and TRBJ2-1; D gene ambiguous. Trimming took off 3 bases at V and 6 bases at J, with 9 bases between the two ends. Germline assignment: CDR1 SEHNR and CDR2 FQNEAQ (reference sequence). The CDR3 contains 13 residues. CDR3 in amino acids: CASSFENLNEQFF. The CDR3 DNA sequence: TGTGCCAGCAGCTTTGAAAACCTCAATGAGCAGTTCTTC.

With regard to this clonotype: An end of the junction differs from the germline gene, which may be a read error. The chain is built from TRBV4-1 and TRBJ2-3; 9 positions match TRBD2. The CDR3 totals 16 residues. Germline loops: CDR1 MGHRA, CDR2 YSYEKL. The CDR3 nucleotides read TGCGCCAGCAGCCAAGACCCAGCGGGGGGCACGGATACGCAGTATTTT. Amino acid sequence: CASSQDPAGGTDTQYF.

This clonotype was observed a handful of times. V and J are TRBV9 and TRBJ2-1; 8 bases align to TRBD2. V dropped 0 bases and J dropped 2; count of bases not matched to a gene: 1. Germline V lookup: CDR1 SGDLS, CDR2 YYNGEE. This CDR3 is built from 15 residues. CDR3 bases: TGTGCCAGCAGCGTAGTGACTAGCGCCTACAATGAGCAGTTCTTC. Translation gives CASSVVTSAYNEQFF. The full variable domain, with the rest looked up from reference TRBV9 and TRBJ2-1, is DSGVTQTPKHLITATGQRVTLRCSPRSGDLSVYWYQQSLDQGLQFLIQYYNGEERAKGNILERFSAQQFPDLHSELNLSSLELGDSALYFCASSVVTSAYNEQFFGPGTRLTVL.

This clonotype has more than one count but fewer than ten. The chain links TRBV29-1 to TRBJ2-2; 7 bases map to TRBD1. Germline V CDR1 and CDR2: SQVTM, ANQGSEA. After removal of 5 bases from V and 6 bases from J, the junction contained 6 bases not matched to a gene. This CDR3 is 13 amino acids long. DNA of the CDR3: TGCAGCGTTCGCACTACAGGGGCCGGGGAGCTGTTTTTT. It codes for CSVRTTGAGELFF.